These T cell receptor beta chains were read from a single sample in a study of identical twins. TCRdb fed the 5' RACE reads into MiXCR, producing one record per CDR3 protein. Found here are hundreds of thousands of distinct CDR3 sequences, around 5.7% of them singletons; the top ten hold about 1.8%. The sample consisted of naive T cells sorted from blood. All receptors come from a man between 18 and 35 years old in good health. CDR3s include the opening cysteine and the closing phenylalanine or tryptophan. The D gene is left open where the match is weak. The size of a clone is reported for some rows only, either as once, few or many, or as a class for expanded clones.

J | D | V | size | CDR3 | DNA
TRBJ2-7 | . | TRBV18 | few | CASSPWGTSYEQYF | TGTGCCAGCTCACCATGGGGGACATCATACGAGCAGTACTTC
TRBJ2-7 | TRBD1 | TRBV5-1 | many | CASSLVGQGAREQYF | TGCGCCAGCAGCTTGGTAGGACAGGGGGCTCGCGAGCAGTACTTC
TRBJ2-4 | TRBD2 | TRBV9 | . | CASSAGLGTFDIQYF | TGTGCCAGCAGCGCGGGACTAGGGACTTTTGACATTCAGTACTTC
TRBJ1-5 | . | TRBV7-8 | few | CASSSNSAPNQPQHF | TGTGCCAGCAGCTCAAACTCAGCTCCCAATCAGCCCCAGCATTTT
TRBJ2-7 | TRBD1 | TRBV11-2 | many | CASSLLTGTGGFEQYF | TGTGCCAGCAGCTTATTAACCGGGACAGGGGGCTTTGAGCAGTACTTC
TRBJ1-5 | TRBD1 | TRBV6-1 | many | CAATGGLGNQPQHF | TGTGCCGCCACAGGGGGTCTTGGCAATCAGCCCCAGCATTTT
TRBJ1-1 | . | TRBV29-1 | many | CSVALRQGNTEAFF | TGCAGCGTTGCCCTCCGGCAGGGGAACACTGAAGCTTTCTTT
TRBJ2-3 | . | TRBV6-5 | few | CASTNAVNTQYF | TGTGCCAGCACCAACGCGGTCAATACGCAGTATTTT
TRBJ2-3 | . | TRBV15 | few | CATSRDDFLESPDTQYF | TGTGCCACCAGCAGAGATGATTTTCTAGAATCGCCAGATACGCAGTATTTT
TRBJ1-3 | . | TRBV29-1 | . | CSVERVSGNTIYF | TGCAGCGTTGAAAGGGTTTCTGGAAACACCATATATTTT
TRBJ2-1 | TRBD2 | TRBV5-1 | many | CASSMLTSGSSYNEQFF | TGCGCCAGCAGCATGCTGACTAGCGGGAGCTCCTACAATGAGCAGTTCTTC
TRBJ2-1 | TRBD2 | TRBV7-9 | many | CASSFGGGIGNEQFF | TGTGCCAGCAGCTTTGGGGGAGGGATTGGAAATGAGCAGTTCTTC
TRBJ2-7 | . | TRBV3-1 | . | CASSRKTPRQEDEQYF | TGTGCCAGCAGCCGAAAGACGCCCCGGCAGGAAGACGAGCAGTACTTC
TRBJ2-7 | TRBD1 | TRBV27 | few | CASSWAGGSYEQYF | TGTGCCAGCAGTTGGGCAGGGGGAAGCTACGAGCAGTACTTC
TRBJ1-1 | . | TRBV6-1 | many | CASSEGNRDFNTEAFF | TGTGCCAGCAGTGAAGGCAATCGGGACTTTAACACTGAAGCTTTCTTT
TRBJ2-1 | . | TRBV5-5 | few | CASSQIHIRDSVNEQFF | TGTGCCAGCAGCCAGATTCATATCCGGGACTCAGTCAATGAGCAGTTCTTC
TRBJ1-5 | TRBD1 | TRBV12-3/TRBV12-4 | many | CASSSTGGDQPQHF | TGTGCCAGCAGTTCGACAGGGGGTGATCAGCCCCAGCATTTT
TRBJ1-1 | . | TRBV6-2/TRBV6-3 | many | CASSLRELNTEAFF | TGTGCCAGCAGTCTCCGGGAACTGAACACTGAAGCTTTCTTT
TRBJ2-3 | . | TRBV24-1 | few | CATSTGNMDTQYF | TGTGCCACCAGTACAGGGAATATGGATACGCAGTATTTT
TRBJ2-1 | TRBD2 | TRBV3-1 | few | CASSQDISLAGTQIF | TGTGCCAGCAGCCAAGATATATCCCTAGCGGGAACCCAAATCTTC
TRBJ2-3 | . | TRBV5-5 | few | CASSSPGLVQDTQYF | TGTGCCAGCAGCTCTCCGGGACTTGTCCAAGATACGCAGTATTTT
TRBJ1-5 | . | TRBV20-1 | few | CSARGDAGYNQPQHF | TGCAGTGCTAGAGGAGATGCAGGATACAATCAGCCCCAGCATTTT
TRBJ1-2 | . | TRBV21-1 | . | CASRRRYYGYTF | TGTGCCAGTCGGCGACGGTACTATGGCTACACCTTC
TRBJ1-2 | TRBD1 | TRBV12-3/TRBV12-4 | many | CASNAGGNYGYTF | TGTGCCAGCAACGCAGGGGGGAACTATGGCTACACCTTC
TRBJ1-4 | . | TRBV4-2 | few | CASSQEGSKGKLFF | TGTGCCAGCAGCCAAGAAGGGTCCAAGGGGAAACTGTTTTTT
TRBJ2-6 | . | TRBV15 | few | CATSRDTGANVLTF | TGTGCCACCAGCAGAGATACTGGGGCCAACGTCCTGACTTTC
TRBJ2-1 | . | TRBV7-8 | . | CASSRGVTNGNEQFF | TGTGCCAGCAGCCGGGGAGTGACCAACGGGAATGAGCAGTTCTTC
TRBJ1-5 | . | TRBV28 | . | CASSTSGVRNSNQPQHF | TGTGCCAGCAGCACCTCCGGGGTCCGAAATAGCAATCAGCCCCAGCATTTT
TRBJ1-1 | TRBD1 | TRBV5-1 | many | CASRMAGGPEAFF | TGCGCCAGCAGGATGGCAGGGGGGCCCGAAGCTTTCTTT
TRBJ1-5 | . | TRBV2 | few | CASKTGVDHQPQHF | TGTGCCAGCAAAACAGGAGTGGACCATCAGCCCCAGCATTTT
TRBJ2-2 | . | TRBV6-1 | many | CASTQTLGGELFF | TGTGCCAGCACCCAGACTTTGGGAGGGGAGCTGTTTTTT
TRBJ2-1 | . | TRBV10-3 | many | CATKQGNDYNEQFF | TGTGCCACCAAACAGGGAAATGACTACAATGAGCAGTTCTTC
TRBJ2-1 | TRBD2 | TRBV11-3 | . | CASSTRTSGRVNEQFF | TGTGCCAGCAGCACCCGGACTAGCGGGAGGGTTAATGAGCAGTTCTTC
TRBJ2-1 | TRBD2 | TRBV27 | many | CASSFSGLAGPTQFF | TGTGCCAGCAGTTTCTCGGGACTAGCGGGTCCAACTCAGTTCTTC
TRBJ2-5 | TRBD2 | TRBV29-1 | many | CSVRLDGGGETQYF | TGCAGCGTGAGACTCGACGGCGGGGGGGAGACCCAGTACTTC
TRBJ2-3 | . | TRBV20-1 | few | CSATPGPTDTQYF | TGCAGTGCAACGCCGGGGCCGACAGATACGCAGTATTTT
TRBJ2-7 | . | TRBV7-9 | . | CASSLGDGPPYEQYF | TGTGCCAGCAGCTTGGGAGACGGACCTCCTTACGAGCAGTACTTC
TRBJ1-1 | TRBD1 | TRBV4-2 | many | CASSDGQEMNTEAFF | TGTGCCAGCAGCGATGGACAGGAGATGAACACTGAAGCTTTCTTT
TRBJ2-1 | . | TRBV28 | few | CASSLLRENNEQFF | TGTGCCAGCAGTCTGCTTCGGGAGAATAATGAGCAGTTCTTC
TRBJ2-1 | . | TRBV24-1 | . | CATADNSYNEQFF | TGTGCCACCGCAGACAACTCCTACAATGAGCAGTTCTTC
TRBJ1-4 | . | TRBV7-8 | few | CASSLAGASEKLFF | TGTGCCAGCAGCTTAGCAGGGGCGAGTGAAAAACTGTTTTTT
TRBJ2-2 | TRBD2 | TRBV7-3 | many | CASSRGDTGELFF | TGTGCCAGCAGCCGGGGGGACACCGGGGAGCTGTTTTTT
TRBJ1-1 | . | TRBV15 | many | CATNSPGRGARRTEAFF | TGTGCCACCAACTCCCCAGGAAGGGGAGCCAGGCGGACTGAAGCTTTCTTT
TRBJ2-7 | . | TRBV18 | many | CASSPRGSYEQYF | TGTGCCAGCTCACCACGGGGATCCTACGAGCAGTACTTC
TRBJ2-1 | TRBD2 | TRBV19 | few | CASTTGGTRYNEQFF | TGTGCCAGTACCACCGGGGGGACTAGATACAATGAGCAGTTCTTC
TRBJ1-4 | . | TRBV15 | . | CATSRVAPNSEKLFF | TGTGCCACCAGCAGAGTTGCACCAAACAGCGAAAAACTGTTTTTT
TRBJ1-5 | . | TRBV28 | many | CASSWDQSNQPQHF | TGTGCCAGCAGTTGGGACCAGAGCAATCAGCCCCAGCATTTT
TRBJ2-7 | . | TRBV5-1 | many | CASSLIPGAYEQYF | TGCGCCAGCAGCTTGATCCCAGGGGCCTACGAGCAGTACTTC
TRBJ1-1 | . | TRBV2 | few | CASSESYSSSTEAFF | TGTGCCAGCAGTGAATCGTATAGCAGTAGCACTGAAGCTTTCTTT
TRBJ2-2 | . | TRBV5-1 | few | CASSGTGPGELFF | TGCGCCAGCAGCGGAACAGGCCCCGGGGAGCTGTTTTTT
TRBJ2-1 | . | TRBV10-3 | . | CAISGTDQNEQFF | TGTGCCATCAGTGGGACTGATCAAAATGAGCAGTTCTTC
TRBJ2-1 | TRBD1 | TRBV7-8 | . | CASSLGQGPTYNEQFF | TGTGCCAGCAGCCTGGGACAGGGGCCAACCTACAATGAGCAGTTCTTC
TRBJ2-7 | TRBD2 | TRBV10-1 | . | CASSKAGPPFNEQYF | TGCGCCAGCAGTAAAGCGGGACCGCCCTTCAATGAGCAGTACTTC
TRBJ2-2 | . | TRBV28 | . | CASSQFDIGQKNTGELFF | TGTGCCAGCAGTCAATTTGACATAGGGCAAAAGAACACCGGGGAGCTGTTTTTT
TRBJ2-2 | . | TRBV18 | few | CASSPFGTGELFF | TGTGCCAGCTCTCCGTTCGGGACCGGGGAGCTGTTTTTT
TRBJ2-1 | . | TRBV20-1 | few | CSAVPGTSSLYNEQFF | TGCAGTGCCGTCCCAGGCACTAGTTCCCTTTACAATGAGCAGTTCTTC
TRBJ2-1 | TRBD1 | TRBV7-9 | many | CASSSLDRAYNEQFF | TGTGCCAGCAGCTCGTTGGACAGGGCATACAATGAGCAGTTCTTC